The clone carrying this T cell receptor (beta chain) was observed a handful of times. As yet, its antigen is unknown. This sample was taken from a study of T-cell reconstitution after alpha-beta-depleted transplantation in children. Study results and caveats: Some patients showed high day-60 TCRbeta diversity, which derived from surviving recipient T cells and thymic progenitors.

V trimming: 0 bases; J trimming: 5 bases; junction bases outside the gene matches: 13. The germline gives CDR1 DFQATT, CDR2 SNEGSKA (reference sequence). The CDR3 covers 18 residues. The library targeted TCRbeta and was prepared with unique molecular identifiers. TCRdb fed the PCR reads into MiXCR, producing one record per CDR3 protein. The table includes approximately 630,000 distinct CDR3 sequences, over 10% detected once. The TCR originated in a girl between 2 and 10 years old with congenital amegakaryocytic thrombocytopenia, due to receive a stem cell transplant. Specimen: PBMCs, collected before TCRalphabeta/CD19-depleted stem cell transplant. V and J are TRBV20-1 and TRBJ2-1; 10 nucleotides agree with TRBD2. The CDR3 reads CSARDLIGALAGDNEQFF. The CDR3 DNA sequence: TGCAGTGCTAGAGATCTAATTGGGGCCCTAGCGGGAGACAATGAGCAGTTCTTC.